This T cell receptor (beta chain) was found in a study of regulatory T cells in long-lasting Graves disease (dated by TCRdb to 2020 to 2023). General notes on the study: In the newly diagnosed Graves' disease group, patients had been taking antithyroid drugs for less than 3 months. The study was conducted in China and was registered as a clinical trial. Patients with persistent Graves' disease were compared with patients with newly diagnosed Graves' disease using TCR sequencing and RNA sequencing of peripheral blood. A total of 33 samples were covered by TCR sequencing, comprising around 13 persistent and 20 or so newly diagnosed Graves' disease patients.

Receptor libraries were prepared by multiplex PCR. These reads were obtained on an Illumina HiSeq 4000. TCR beta libraries were built with iRepertoire HTBI primers and Arm-PCR amplification of CDR3 regions. Before sequencing, the PCR products underwent gel purification. The paper's data handling went like this. Gene usage analysis of CDR3 amino acid clonotypes used the roughly 60 TRBV and around 13 TRBJ segments found across samples. Filtered high-quality paired reads were merged into contigs using COPE and FqMerger. Contigs were aligned with BLAST to IMGT TRBV, TRBD and TRBJ reference genes, and CDR3 was defined per IMGT. Highly expanded clones were defined as clonotypes with a frequency above 0.1%. Repertoire diversity was measured by Shannon entropy, and V-J evenness by the Gini coefficient. A clonotype found in more than one individual was treated as public. TCRdb trimmed the raw reads at Q25, called clones with MiXCR and kept productive beta chains. Duplicate CDR3 protein sequences are folded into a single record with the most common DNA and genes. TCRdb's processing, not the authors', yielded these V and J calls. This sample holds hundreds of thousands of distinct CDR3 sequences; around 15% were observed only once. Approximately 21% of the sample belongs to the ten largest clones.

Overall study outcomes, separate from this receptor: The small sample size was acknowledged by the authors as a limitation that may reduce accuracy. A larger number of public clonotypes was shared among persistent patients (around 3,000) than among newly diagnosed patients (around 970). Only the TCR beta chain was sequenced and analyzed. Persistent Graves' disease patients showed lower TCR Shannon entropy and fewer highly expanded clones than newly diagnosed patients, suggesting clonal expansion. Persistent disease showed preferential use of TRBV28, TRBJ1-2 and TRBJ2-5, whereas newly diagnosed disease favored TRBV20-1 and TRBJ2-1. Because the primary lesion, thyroid tissue, could not be accessed, the study looked at peripheral blood alone.

This clonotype was counted many times. Its antigen is currently not known. No base-level quality is on record; no much larger clone is a single base apart. Trimmed from V: 4 bases; trimmed from J: 0 bases; junction bases lacking a gene match: 6. The CDR3, from cysteine to phenylalanine, totals 19 residues. The entry retains the CDR3 DNA only, 57 bases that are in frame from base 1. The CDR1 and CDR2 encoded by the germline V gene are KGHDR and SFDVKD. What this sample's time point label stands for: newly diagnosed GD, antithyroid drugs for less than 3 months. For both TCR sequencing and RNA sequencing, RNA was extracted from PBMCs in TRIzol. The diagnosis of Graves' disease was made according to American Thyroid Association guidelines. Patients were recruited from an endocrinology department in Xi'an, China. Each patient gave approximately 10 milliliters of peripheral blood, collected in an EDTA anticoagulant tube. Ficoll Paque Plus density gradient separation was used to isolate PBMCs, and no additional T cell sorting was done. An Agilent 2100 Bioanalyzer and agarose gel were used to assess RNA quality, and a NanoDrop 2000 was used to measure RNA concentration.

The receptor comes from a female donor with Graves disease. The sample in question was peripheral blood mononuclear cells (PBMCs), obtained at new diagnosis, from a patient treated with antithyroid drugs. This receptor chain uses TRBV24-1 and TRBJ2-1; 15 bases in between match TRBD2. This receptor has the CDR3 CATSDSGLAGGPSYNEQFF. The DNA sequence is given as TGTGCCACCAGTGACTCTGGACTAGCGGGAGGGCCCTCCTACAATGAGCAGTTCTTC.